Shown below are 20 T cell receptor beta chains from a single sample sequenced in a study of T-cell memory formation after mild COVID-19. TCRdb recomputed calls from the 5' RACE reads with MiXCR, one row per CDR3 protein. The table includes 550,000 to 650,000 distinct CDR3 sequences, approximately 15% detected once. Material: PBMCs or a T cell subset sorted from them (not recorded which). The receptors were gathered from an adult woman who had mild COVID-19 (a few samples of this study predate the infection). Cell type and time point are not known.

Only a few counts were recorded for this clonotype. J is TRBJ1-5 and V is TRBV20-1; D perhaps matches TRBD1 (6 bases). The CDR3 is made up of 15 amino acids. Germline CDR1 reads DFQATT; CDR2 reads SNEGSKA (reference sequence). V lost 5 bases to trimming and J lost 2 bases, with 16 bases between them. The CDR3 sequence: CSALLGGPGNQPQHF. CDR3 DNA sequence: TGCAGTGCTTTATTAGGGGGTCCGGGCAATCAGCCCCAGCATTTT.

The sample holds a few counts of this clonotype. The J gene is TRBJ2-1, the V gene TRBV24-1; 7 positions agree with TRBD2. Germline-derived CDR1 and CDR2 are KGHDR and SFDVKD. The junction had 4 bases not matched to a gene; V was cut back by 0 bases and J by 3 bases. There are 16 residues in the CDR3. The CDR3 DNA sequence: TGTGCCACCAGTGATTTGGGCGGGGGAAACTACAATGAGCAGTTCTTC. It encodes CATSDLGGGNYNEQFF.

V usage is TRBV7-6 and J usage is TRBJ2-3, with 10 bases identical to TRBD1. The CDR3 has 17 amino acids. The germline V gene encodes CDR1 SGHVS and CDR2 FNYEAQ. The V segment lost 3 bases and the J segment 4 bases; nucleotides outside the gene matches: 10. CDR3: CASSFSLGQGVADTQYF. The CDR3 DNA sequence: TGTGCCAGCAGCTTTAGTCTCGGACAGGGGGTTGCAGATACGCAGTATTTT.

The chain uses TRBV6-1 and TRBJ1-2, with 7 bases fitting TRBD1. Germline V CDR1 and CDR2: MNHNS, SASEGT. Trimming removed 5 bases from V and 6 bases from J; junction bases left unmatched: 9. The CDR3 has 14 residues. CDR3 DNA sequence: TGTGCCAGCAGTATTTCAAGGACAGGAAATGGCTACACCTTC. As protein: CASSISRTGNGYTF.

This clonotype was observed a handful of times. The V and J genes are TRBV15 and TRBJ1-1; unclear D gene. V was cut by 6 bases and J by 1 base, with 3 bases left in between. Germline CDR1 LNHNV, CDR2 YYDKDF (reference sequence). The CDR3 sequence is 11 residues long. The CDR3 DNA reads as TGTGCCACCAGTCGGAACACTGAAGCTTTCTTT. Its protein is CATSRNTEAFF. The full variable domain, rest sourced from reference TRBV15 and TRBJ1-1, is DAMVIQNPRYQVTQFGKPVTLSCSQTLNHNVMYWYQQKSSQAPKLLFHYYDKDFNNEADTPDNFQSRRPNTSFCFLDIRSPGLGDTAMYLCATSRNTEAFFGQGTRLTVV.

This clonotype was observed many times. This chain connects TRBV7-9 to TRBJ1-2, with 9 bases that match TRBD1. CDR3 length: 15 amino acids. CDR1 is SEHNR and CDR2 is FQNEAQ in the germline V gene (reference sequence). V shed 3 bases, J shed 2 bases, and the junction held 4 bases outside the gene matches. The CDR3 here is CASSLSGTGNYGYTF. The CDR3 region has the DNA TGTGCCAGCAGCTTGAGCGGGACAGGGAACTATGGCTACACCTTC.

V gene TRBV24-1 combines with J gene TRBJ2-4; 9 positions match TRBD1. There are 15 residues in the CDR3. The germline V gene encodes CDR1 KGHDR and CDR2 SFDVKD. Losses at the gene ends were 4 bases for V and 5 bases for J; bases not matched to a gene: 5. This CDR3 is CATSEDRGRQNIQYF. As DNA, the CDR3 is TGTGCCACCAGTGAGGACAGGGGTCGCCAAAACATTCAGTACTTC.

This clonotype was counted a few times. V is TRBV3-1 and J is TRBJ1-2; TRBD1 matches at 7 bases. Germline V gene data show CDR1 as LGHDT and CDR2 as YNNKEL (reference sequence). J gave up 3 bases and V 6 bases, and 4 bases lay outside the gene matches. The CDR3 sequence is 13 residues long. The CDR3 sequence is CASRPGGYYGYTF. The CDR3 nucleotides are TGTGCCAGCAGACCAGGGGGTTACTATGGCTACACCTTC.

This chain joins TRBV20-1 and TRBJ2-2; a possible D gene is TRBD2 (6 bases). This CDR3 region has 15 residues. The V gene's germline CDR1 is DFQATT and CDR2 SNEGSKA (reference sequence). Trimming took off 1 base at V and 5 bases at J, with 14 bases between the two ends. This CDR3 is CSARVPGETTGELFF. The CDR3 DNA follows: TGCAGTGCTAGAGTTCCGGGAGAGACAACCGGGGAGCTGTTTTTT.

The CDR3 bases are TGCAGCGTTGTAATACAGGGGAGCTCCTACGAGCAGTACTTC. Its protein is CSVVIQGSSYEQYF. V usage is TRBV29-1 and J usage is TRBJ2-7; 7 bases align to TRBD1. The CDR3 runs to 14 residues. Germline V gives CDR1 SQVTM, CDR2 ANQGSEA. Unmatched junction bases numbered 6, after V lost 4 bases and J lost 0 bases.

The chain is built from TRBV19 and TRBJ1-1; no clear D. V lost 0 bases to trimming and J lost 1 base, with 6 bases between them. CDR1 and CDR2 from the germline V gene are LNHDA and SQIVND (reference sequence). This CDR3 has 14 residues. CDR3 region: CASSIDGRNTEAFF. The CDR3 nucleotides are TGTGCCAGTAGTATAGACGGACGGAACACTGAAGCTTTCTTT.

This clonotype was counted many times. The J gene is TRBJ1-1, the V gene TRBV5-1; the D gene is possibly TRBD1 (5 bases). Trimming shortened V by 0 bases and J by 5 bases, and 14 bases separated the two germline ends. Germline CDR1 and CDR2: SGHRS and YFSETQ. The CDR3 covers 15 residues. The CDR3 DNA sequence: TGCGCCAGCAGCTTGGCCACAGGCGTGAGGACTGAAGCTTTCTTT. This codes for CASSLATGVRTEAFF.

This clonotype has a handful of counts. DNA for the CDR3: TGTGCCATCAGTGGCCAGACAGGCACCTTATCCTACGAGCAGTACTTC. Encoded protein: CAISGQTGTLSYEQYF. V is TRBV10-3 and J is TRBJ2-7; D perhaps matches TRBD1 (6 bases). This CDR3 has 16 residues. The germline V gene has CDR1 ENHRY and CDR2 SYGVKD. The ends were cut back, 4 bases at V and 1 base at J, with 17 bases in the middle.

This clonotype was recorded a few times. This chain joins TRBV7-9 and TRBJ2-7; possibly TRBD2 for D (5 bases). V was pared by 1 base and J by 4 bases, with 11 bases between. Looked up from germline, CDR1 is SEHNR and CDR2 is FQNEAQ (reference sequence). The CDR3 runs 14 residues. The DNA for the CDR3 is TGTGCCAGCAGCTTAGTTCGGAGAGGGTACGAGCAGTACTTC. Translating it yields CASSLVRRGYEQYF.

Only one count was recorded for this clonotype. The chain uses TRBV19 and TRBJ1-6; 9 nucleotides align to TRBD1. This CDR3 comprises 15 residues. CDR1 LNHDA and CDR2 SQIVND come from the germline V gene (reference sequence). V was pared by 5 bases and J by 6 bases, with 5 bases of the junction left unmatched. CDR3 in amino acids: CASSGTGLFNSPLHF. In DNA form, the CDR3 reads TGTGCCAGTAGTGGGACAGGGTTGTTTAATTCACCCCTCCACTTT.

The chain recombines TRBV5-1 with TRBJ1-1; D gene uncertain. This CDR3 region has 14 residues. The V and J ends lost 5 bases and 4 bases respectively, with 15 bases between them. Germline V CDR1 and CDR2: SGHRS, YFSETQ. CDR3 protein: CASSSDRRSTEAFF. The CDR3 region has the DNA TGCGCCAGCAGTTCCGACCGTAGAAGCACTGAAGCTTTCTTT.

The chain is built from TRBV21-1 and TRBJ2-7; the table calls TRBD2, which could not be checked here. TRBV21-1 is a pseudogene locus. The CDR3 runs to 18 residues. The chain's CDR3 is CASSPRRGTPSPSYEQYF. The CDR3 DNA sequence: TGTGCCAGCAGCCCCCGGCGGGGGACTCCGTCCCCTAGTTACGAGCAGTACTTC.

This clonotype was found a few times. The CDR3 region is CASSSRTVTYEQYF. In nucleotides, the CDR3 is TGTGCCAGCAGTTCCCGGACGGTAACCTACGAGCAGTACTTC. This sequence joins TRBV12-3 or TRBV12-4 and TRBJ2-7; D call uncertain. CDR3 length: 14 residues. The germline V and J ends were trimmed by 4 bases and 2 bases, with 12 bases remaining between them.

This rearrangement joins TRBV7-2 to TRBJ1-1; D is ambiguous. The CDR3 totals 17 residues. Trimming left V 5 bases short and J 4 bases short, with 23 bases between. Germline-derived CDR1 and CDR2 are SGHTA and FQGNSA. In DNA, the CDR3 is TGTGCCAGCAGCCCCCCACAGCTTGTCTTAAGGCGCACTGAAGCTTTCTTT. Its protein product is CASSPPQLVLRRTEAFF.

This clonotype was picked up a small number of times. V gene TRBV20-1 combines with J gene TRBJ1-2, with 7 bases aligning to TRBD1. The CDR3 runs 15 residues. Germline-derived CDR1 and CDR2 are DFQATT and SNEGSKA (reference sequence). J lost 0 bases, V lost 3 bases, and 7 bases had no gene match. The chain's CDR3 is CSASLGRGANYGYTF. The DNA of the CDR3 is TGCAGTGCTAGCCTGGGCAGGGGGGCTAACTATGGCTACACCTTC.